At least ten counts were recorded for the clone carrying this TCR beta chain. Its antigen is not known. The data were taken from a study of T-cell reconstitution after alpha-beta-depleted transplantation in children. Study findings and constraints: T-cell counts and diversity at one year post-transplant came mainly from newly produced T cells. Reportedly, roughly two months post-transplant, alpha-beta T cells arose from several hundred expanded graft clones.

The CDR3 contains 12 residues. V gave up 4 bases and J gave up 5 bases, with 8 bases separating them. Germline V gene sequence: CDR1 SGHTA, CDR2 FQGNSA. Unique molecular identifiers were incorporated during preparation of the TCRbeta library. Each CDR3 protein is one row after TCRdb ran MiXCR on the PCR reads. Of under 450,000 distinct CDR3 sequences listed, roughly 15% are singletons. Here the sequenced sample was PBMCs, mostly from graft donor cells, taken 360 days after TCRalphabeta/CD19-depleted stem cell transplant. The chain joins TRBV7-2 to TRBJ2-5; no clear D gene. This sequence was found in a boy younger than two who had a stem cell transplant for Wiskott-Aldrich syndrome, so the T cells may come from the graft donor. This CDR3 is CASSSRYETQYF. The CDR3, as DNA: TGTGCCAGCAGCTCTAGATACGAGACCCAGTACTTC.